The 24 T cell receptor beta chains below were found in one sample sequenced in a study of a mutant IDH1 vaccine in newly diagnosed glioma. For these TCRs, the target antigens are not known. Time point: week 5, during vaccination. All doses held 300 ug of mutant IDH1 20-mer peptide, with topical imiquimod. The assay was immunoSEQ multiplex PCR, and TCRdb's table has in-frame clones only and misses some. This table holds roughly 50,000 clones, about 80% found once. The sequences come from PBMCs, collected from a glioma patient whose treatment included an IDH1 peptide vaccine. The receptors come from a man between 25 and 39 years old with glioma.

Here the CDR3 reads CASSSNRDRPMFFF. The CDR3 DNA reads as TGTGCCAGCAGCTCTAACCGGGACAGGCCTATGTTTTTCTTT. The chain recombines TRBV11-2 with TRBJ1-1; 8 bases are a match to TRBD1. This CDR3 has 14 residues. Germline V gene data show CDR1 as SGHAT and CDR2 as FQNNGV. The V and J ends lost 4 bases and 13 bases, in that order; junction bases with no gene match: 14. The variable domain in full, completed from reference TRBV11-2 and TRBJ1-1, reads EAGVAQSPRYKIIEKRQSVAFWCNPISGHATLYWYQQILGQGPKLLIQFQNNGVVDDSQLPKDRFSAERLKGVDSTLKIQPAKLEDSAVYLCASSSNRDRPMFFFGQGTRLTVV.

This chain connects TRBV5-8 to TRBJ1-2; 10 bases agree with TRBD1. The CDR3 runs 17 residues. The V gene end was trimmed by 4 bases and the J gene end by 2 bases; junction bases not matched to a gene: 11. Germline CDR1 reads SGHTS; CDR2 reads YDEGEE. CDR3 region: CASSLPRLGQGNYGYTF. The CDR3 nucleotides read TGTGCCAGCAGCCTCCCCCGCTTGGGACAGGGGAACTATGGCTACACCTTC.

The V gene is TRBV5-6, the J gene TRBJ2-3, with D possibly being TRBD2 (6 bases). V gave up 2 bases and J gave up 4 bases, with 11 bases separating them. CDR3 length equals 14 residues. CDR1 SGHDT and CDR2 YYEEEE come from the germline V gene. CDR3 coding DNA: TGTGCCAGCAGCTTTTCTAGCGCGGCAGATACGCAGTATTTT. As protein: CASSFSSAADTQYF.

V usage is TRBV28 and J usage is TRBJ1-4, with D possibly being TRBD1 (6 bases). Trimming pared 5 bases from V and 15 bases from J, leaving 22 bases between. In germline, CDR1 is MDHEN, CDR2 SYDVKM. The CDR3 runs 14 residues. This CDR3 reads CASSLQGIWAGVFF. In DNA, the CDR3 is TGTGCCAGCAGTCTCCAGGGTATTTGGGCAGGGGTGTTTTTT. The variable domain in full, completed from reference TRBV28 and TRBJ1-4, reads DVKVTQSSRYLVKRTGEKVFLECVQDMDHENMFWYRQDPGLGLRLIYFSYDVKMKEKGDIPEGYSVSREKKERFSLILESASTNQTSMYLCASSLQGIWAGVFFGSGTQLSVL.

This clone was counted a few times. CDR3 sequence: CASSDPNQPQHF. In DNA form, the CDR3 reads TGTGCCAGCAGTGATCCGAATCAGCCCCAGCATTTT. This sequence joins TRBV6-1 and TRBJ1-5, with unresolved D. This CDR3 spans 12 amino acids. Germline V gene data show CDR1 as MNHNS and CDR2 as SASEGT. Deletions cut 3 bases from V and 4 bases from J, with 4 bases between.

This chain links TRBV21-1 with TRBJ1-1; the D call TRBD1 from the table was never checked on the DNA. TRBV21-1 is described as a pseudogene. This CDR3 contains 18 residues. Written as DNA, the CDR3 is TGTGCCAGCAGCAAAGGGGACAGAAAACCCTGCATGAACACTGAAGCTTTCTTT. Translation gives CASSKGDRKPCMNTEAFF.

The chain employs TRBV28 and TRBJ2-7, with a possible D match to TRBD1 (6 bases). CDR3 size: 15 residues. V lost 4 bases, J lost 9 bases, and 22 bases lay in between. Germline assignment: CDR1 MDHEN and CDR2 SYDVKM. CDR3 sequence reads: CASSSPGQVYEGQYF. CDR3 DNA sequence: TGTGCCAGCAGTTCCCCGGGACAAGTGTACGAAGGGCAGTACTTC.

This sequence joins TRBV6-1 and TRBJ2-7, with a weak D call TRBD1 (6 bases). The ends were cut back, 7 bases at V and 3 bases at J, with 13 bases in the middle. Germline V gene sequence: CDR1 MNHNS, CDR2 SASEGT. The CDR3 covers 13 residues. In nucleotides, the CDR3 is TGTGCCAGCACCCGGACAGCCGACTACGAGCAGTACTTC. Residues: CASTRTADYEQYF.

The V call is TRBV4-1, the J call TRBJ2-7; 10 nucleotides match TRBD1. Germline CDR1 is MGHRA and CDR2 is YSYEKL. The V segment lost 2 bases and the J segment 7 bases; nucleotides outside the gene matches: 11. The CDR3 is 16 amino acids. CDR3 sequence reads: CASSQHGQGVSLEQYF. CDR3 coding DNA: TGCGCCAGCAGCCAACACGGACAGGGGGTATCGTTGGAGCAGTACTTC.

A few counts support this clone. V is TRBV27 and J is TRBJ1-5; 10 nucleotides align to TRBD1. CDR1 is MNHEY, CDR2 SMNVEV, per germline (reference sequence). The CDR3 runs 15 residues. The V gene end was trimmed by 3 bases and the J gene end by 5 bases; junction bases not matched to a gene: 4. The CDR3 DNA sequence: TGTGCCAGCAGTTTCGGAGGACAGGGGGATCAGCCCCAGCATTTT. Its protein product is CASSFGGQGDQPQHF.

A few counts support this clone. The chain recombines TRBV7-9 with TRBJ2-2; D is unclear. The CDR3 loop spans 13 amino acids. The germline V gene has CDR1 SEHNR and CDR2 FQNEAQ (reference sequence). The ends were cut back, 0 bases at V and 6 bases at J, with 5 bases in the middle. The CDR3, as DNA: TGTGCCAGCAGCTTAGCAGGGCCCGGGGAGCTGTTTTTT. It codes for CASSLAGPGELFF.

The chain joins TRBV6-5 to TRBJ1-1; no clear D. The germline gives CDR1 MNHEY, CDR2 SVGAGI. There are 14 residues in the CDR3. V lost 6 bases and J lost 5, with 16 bases in between. CDR3: CASRDDLVGTEAFF. DNA of the CDR3: TGTGCCAGCAGAGACGACTTGGTTGGGACTGAAGCTTTCTTT.

The V and J genes are TRBV7-8 and TRBJ2-3; 7 bases align to TRBD2. The length of the CDR3 is 16 residues. Trimming removed 1 base from V and 2 bases from J; junction bases left unmatched: 6. Germline-derived CDR1 and CDR2 are SGHVS and FQNEAQ. DNA of the CDR3: TGTGCCAGCAGCTTAGGGGTAGCGGGCTCCACAGATACGCAGTATTTT. Amino acids: CASSLGVAGSTDTQYF.

This chain connects TRBV6-5 to TRBJ1-5; D is possibly TRBD1 (5 bases). Germline-derived CDR1 and CDR2 are MNHEY and SVGAGI. V was trimmed by 10 bases and J by 8 bases, leaving 21 bases between them. CDR3 length: 14 amino acids. The CDR3 bases are TGTGCCACATCGTTAGTGGCAGGGAGGGAGCCCCAGCATTTT. Encoded protein: CATSLVAGREPQHF.

This clone occurred once. V usage is TRBV18 and J usage is TRBJ1-2; possible D gene TRBD1, 5 bases. Trimming removed 2 bases from V and 5 bases from J, with 18 bases in between. In germline, CDR1 is KGHSH, CDR2 LQKENI. The CDR3 consists of 16 residues. The CDR3, as DNA: TGTGCCAGCTCACCAAATTTTTCGGGGGGAGAGTATGGCTACACCTTC. Translation: CASSPNFSGGEYGYTF.

This chain connects TRBV13 to TRBJ2-7; 7 nucleotides agree with TRBD1. The junction had 11 bases not matched to a gene; V was cut back by 5 bases and J by 4 bases. The germline CDR1 and CDR2 sequences are PRHDT and FYEKMQ (reference sequence). The CDR3 length is 15 residues. The CDR3 reads CASSTYRGVAYEQYF. As DNA, the CDR3 is TGTGCCAGCAGCACCTACAGGGGAGTGGCGTACGAGCAGTACTTC.

The chain employs TRBV19 and TRBJ1-2; D unresolved. The CDR3 is 14 amino acids. Looked up from germline, CDR1 is LNHDA and CDR2 is SQIVND (reference sequence). V was trimmed by 5 bases and J by 5 bases, leaving 15 bases between them. CDR3 coding DNA: TGTGCCAGTAGTTTTTCCTTAACCTGGTATGGCTACACCTTC. As protein: CASSFSLTWYGYTF.

This chain uses TRBV18 with TRBJ2-7; no clear D. V lost 6 bases, J lost 0 bases, and 9 bases lay in between. Germline CDR1 and CDR2: KGHSH and LQKENI. The CDR3 runs to 13 residues. The CDR3, as DNA: TGTGCCAGCTCCGTCCTAACCTCCTACGAGCAGTACTTC. Encoded protein: CASSVLTSYEQYF. Complete variable domain (other parts from reference TRBV18 and TRBJ2-7): NAGVMQNPRHLVRRRGQEARLRCSPMKGHSHVYWYRQLPEEGLKFMVYLQKENIIDESGMPKERFSAEFPKEGPSILRIQQVVRGDSAAYFCASSVLTSYEQYFGPGTRLTVT.

The CDR3 reads CASKGGGTGDIQYF. The DNA of the CDR3 is TGTGCCAGCAAAGGGGGCGGGACAGGGGACATTCAGTACTTC. The genes are TRBV6-1 and TRBJ2-4; 10 bases match TRBD1. CDR3 length equals 14 residues. Germline CDR1 and CDR2: MNHNS and SASEGT. J lost 8 bases, V lost 7 bases, and 8 bases had no gene match.

V gene TRBV5-1 combines with J gene TRBJ1-6; D uncertain. Germline V gene lookup returns CDR1 SGHRS and CDR2 YFSETQ. V was clipped by 1 base and J by 1 base, with 12 bases between them. The CDR3 extends over 17 amino acids. CDR3 DNA: TGCGCCAGCAGCTTGTATTTCGGCGTGTCCTATAATTCACCCCTCCACTTT. Its translation: CASSLYFGVSYNSPLHF.

The gene calls are TRBV7-9 and TRBJ2-7; TRBD2 might be the D (6 bases). This CDR3 has 13 amino acids. CDR1 is SEHNR, CDR2 FQNEAQ, per germline (reference sequence). Trimming took off 5 bases at V and 4 bases at J, with 12 bases between the two ends. CDR3 DNA: TGTGCCAGCAGCCGTGGGACTTTTTACGAGCAGTACTTC. It codes for CASSRGTFYEQYF.

Worth noting for this clone: The same CDR3 also results from other DNA sequences found in this sample. CDR3 region: CASSLFPPTNYGYTF. The CDR3 nucleotides are TGTGCCAGCAGTTTGTTCCCCCCCACTAACTATGGCTACACCTTC. This rearrangement joins TRBV5-4 to TRBJ1-2, with D hard to call. Germline V gene sequence: CDR1 SGHNT, CDR2 YYREEE (reference sequence). V lost 5 bases and J lost 0, with 14 bases in between. This CDR3 is built from 15 residues. The full variable domain, its missing parts supplied by reference TRBV5-4 and TRBJ1-2, is ETGVTQSPTHLIKTRGQQVTLRCSSQSGHNTVSWYQQALGQGPQFIFQYYREEENGRGNFPPRFSGLQFPNYSSELNVNALELDDSALYLCASSLFPPTNYGYTFGSGTRLTVV.

The rearrangement uses TRBV7-9 and TRBJ2-3, with 11 bases matching TRBD2. The germline CDR1 and CDR2 sequences are SEHNR and FQNEAQ (reference sequence). This CDR3 is built from 14 residues. V lost 5 bases and J lost 3; bases outside the gene matches: 1. As DNA, the CDR3 is TGTGCCAGCAGCCCTAGCGGGGGGACAGATACGCAGTATTTT. It codes for CASSPSGGTDTQYF. Supplemented by reference TRBV7-9 and TRBJ2-3, the full variable domain reads DTGVSQNPRHKITKRGQNVTFRCDPISEHNRLYWYRQTLGQGPEFLTYFQNEAQLEKSRLLSDRFSAERPKGSFSTLEIQRTEQGDSAMYLCASSPSGGTDTQYFGPGTRLTVL.

The rearrangement uses TRBV29-1 and TRBJ1-4; the D is unclear. The CDR3 length is 13 residues. Germline-derived CDR1 and CDR2 are SQVTM and ANQGSEA. V was cut by 2 bases and J by 7 bases, with 11 bases left in between. In DNA, the CDR3 is TGCAGCGTTGAACCTAGGTCCCGTGAAAAACTGTTTTTT. This encodes CSVEPRSREKLFF.